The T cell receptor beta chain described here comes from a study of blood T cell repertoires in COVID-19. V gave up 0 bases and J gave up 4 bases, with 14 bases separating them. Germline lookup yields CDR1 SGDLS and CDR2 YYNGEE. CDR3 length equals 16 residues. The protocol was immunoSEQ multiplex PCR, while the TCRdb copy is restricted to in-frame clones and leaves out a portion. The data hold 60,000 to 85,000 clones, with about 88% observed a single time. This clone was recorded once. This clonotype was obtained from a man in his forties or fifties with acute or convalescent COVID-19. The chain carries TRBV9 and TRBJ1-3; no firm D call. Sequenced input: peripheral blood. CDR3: CASSVGDYLSGNTIYF. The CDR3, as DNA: TGTGCCAGCAGCGTAGGAGATTATTTATCGGGAAACACCATATATTTT.